This T cell receptor beta chain emerged from a study of graft-versus-host responses after intestinal transplantation. Note on this clone: The antigen is undetermined.

The repertoire was sequenced with immunoSEQ multiplex PCR; TCRdb's copy has only in-frame clones and lacks some. Of tens of thousands of clones listed, 85% to 95% were seen once; the top ten hold approximately 0.54%. Study-level findings and limits: GvH clones occurred in recipient marrow; some first appeared in ileum or blood.

V lost 5 bases and J 3 bases, leaving 9 bases between the germline ends. Germline V gene sequence: CDR1 SGHAT, CDR2 FQNNGV. The CDR3 extends over 13 amino acids. The chain uses TRBV11-2 and TRBJ2-3, with D possibly called TRBD1 or TRBD2 (5 bases each). The sample consisted of unstimulated CD8+ T cells sorted from spleen or lymph node cells, taken before transplant. This clonotype originated in a human donor who was the organ donor for an intestinal transplant. CDR3 in amino acids: CASSLEGTDTQYF. The CDR3 bases are TGTGCCAGCAGCCTTGAGGGGACAGATACGCAGTATTTT.